What follows are 20 T cell receptor beta chains derived from one specimen sequenced in a study of T cell responses to AZD1222 COVID-19 vaccine. Method: immunoSEQ multiplex PCR; TCRdb's copy keeps in-frame clones and lacks some. This table has some 120,000 clones, about 94% appearing once. Sequences were derived from peripheral blood, sampled on day 0 of AZD1222 vaccination. These receptors were obtained from an adult in good health.

V is TRBV18 and J is TRBJ2-3; no definite D call. CDR1 and CDR2 (germline): KGHSH, LQKENI. V was shortened by 0 bases and J by 1 base, with 8 bases between the two germline ends. The CDR3 has 15 residues. In DNA form, the CDR3 reads TGTGCCAGCTCACCACCGAGGCAGGGCACAGATACGCAGTATTTT. Protein sequence: CASSPPRQGTDTQYF.

V usage is TRBV7-9 and J usage is TRBJ1-2; the match to TRBD1 covers 10 bases. V lost 6 bases to trimming and J lost 1 base; unmatched junction nucleotides: 8. The CDR3 consists of 16 residues. From germline, CDR1 is SEHNR and CDR2 FQNEAQ (reference sequence). The CDR3 nucleotides read TGTGCCAGCAGTCTCCGGGACAGGGGATATAACTATGGCTACACCTTC. Residues: CASSLRDRGYNYGYTF.

The rearrangement links TRBV5-6 to TRBJ2-7, with a possible D match to TRBD2 (5 bases). The V gene's germline CDR1 is SGHDT and CDR2 YYEEEE. The CDR3 loop spans 13 amino acids. The V and J ends lost 1 base and 2 bases respectively, with 7 bases between them. This CDR3 reads CASSLRRAYEQYF. The DNA for the CDR3 is TGTGCCAGCAGCTTGAGGCGGGCCTACGAGCAGTACTTC.

This sequence joins TRBV7-9 and TRBJ2-3; TRBD1 agrees at 7 bases. Looked up from germline, CDR1 is SEHNR and CDR2 is FQNEAQ (reference sequence). There are 13 residues in the CDR3. Trimming at V came to 3 bases and at J to 4 bases, leaving 1 base not matched to a gene. The DNA for the CDR3 is TGTGCCAGCAGCTTGGACAGGTCAGATACGCAGTATTTT. Protein product: CASSLDRSDTQYF.

A remark on this clone: Other nucleotide sequences from this sample produce the same CDR3. This chain links TRBV3-1 (or the pseudogene TRBV3-2) with TRBJ1-1; no definite D call. The germline gives CDR1 LGHDT, CDR2 YNNKEL (reference sequence). V lost 0 bases, J lost 5 bases, and 7 bases lay in between. The CDR3 is 13 amino acids. CDR3 region: CASSQEGGTEAFF. As DNA, the CDR3 is TGTGCCAGCAGCCAAGAGGGCGGGACTGAAGCTTTCTTT.

The chain is built from TRBV27 and TRBJ2-3; 8 bases match TRBD1. CDR3 size: 15 residues. Germline loops: CDR1 MNHEY, CDR2 SMNVEV (reference sequence). With V trimmed by 2 bases and J by 7 bases, 8 bases remained unmatched. The CDR3 sequence: CASSLGQGMRNTQYF. Here the CDR3 DNA reads TGTGCCAGCAGTTTAGGACAGGGAATGAGGAATACGCAGTATTTT.

The V call is TRBV10-3, the J call TRBJ1-3, with D unresolved. Germline-derived CDR1 and CDR2 are ENHRY and SYGVKD. The CDR3 has 12 amino acids. V shed 8 bases and J shed 2 bases, with 7 bases lying between them. CDR3 protein: CAIGGAGNTIYF. CDR3 DNA: TGTGCCATCGGTGGTGCTGGAAACACCATATATTTT.

CDR3 amino acids: CASSVGGSNQPQHF. The CDR3 coding sequence is TGTGCCAGCAGTGTAGGCGGAAGCAATCAGCCCCAGCATTTT. The genes are TRBV2 and TRBJ1-5; unclear D gene. Trimming pared 4 bases from V and 1 base from J, leaving 8 bases between. The CDR3 has 14 amino acids. Looked up from germline, CDR1 is SNHLY and CDR2 is FYNNEI.

The chain uses TRBV18 and TRBJ1-4; perhaps TRBD1 as D (5 bases). The CDR3 is 16 residues long. Germline V CDR1 and CDR2: KGHSH, LQKENI. Trimming removed 0 bases at V and 0 bases at J, with 8 bases between. This chain's CDR3 is CASSPPEGSTNEKLFF. The CDR3 nucleotides read TGTGCCAGCTCACCACCTGAGGGGTCAACTAATGAAAAACTGTTTTTT.

The V call is TRBV19, the J call TRBJ1-5, with 8 positions matching TRBD1. Germline CDR1 is LNHDA and CDR2 is SQIVND (reference sequence). V gave up 6 bases and J gave up 6 bases; unmatched junction bases: 4. The CDR3 covers 13 residues. Written as DNA, the CDR3 is TGTGCCAGTAGGGACAGGGACGGTCAGCCCCAGCATTTT. Amino acid sequence: CASRDRDGQPQHF.

J is TRBJ1-6 and V is TRBV6-5, with 8 bases matching TRBD1. Germline V gene data show CDR1 as MNHEY and CDR2 as SVGAGI. After removal of 2 bases from V and 10 bases from J, the junction contained 10 bases not matched to a gene. The CDR3 contains 16 residues. The CDR3 DNA follows: TGTGCCAGCAGTTACCTTCCGCGGACAGGGACCTCACCCCTCCACTTT. It yields the protein CASSYLPRTGTSPLHF.

V gene TRBV10-3 combines with J gene TRBJ2-2; TRBD2 is a possible D gene (5 bases). This CDR3 is built from 15 residues. Germline assignment: CDR1 ENHRY and CDR2 SYGVKD. Trimming took off 0 bases at V and 6 bases at J, with 11 bases between the two ends. In DNA, the CDR3 is TGTGCCATCAGTGAGTCGACTAACGGACCCGGGGAGCTGTTTTTT. Translation gives CAISESTNGPGELFF.

The gene calls are TRBV6-5 and TRBJ2-7, with TRBD1 matching 10 bases. J was trimmed by 6 bases and V by 6 bases; bases with no gene match: 11. CDR1 is MNHEY, CDR2 SVGAGI, per germline. The CDR3 sequence is 15 residues long. DNA of the CDR3: TGTGCCAGCAGACCCGGGACAGGGGCTTCTGGCGAGCAGTACTTC. Translated: CASRPGTGASGEQYF.

The V and J genes are TRBV5-1 and TRBJ1-2; D remains unclear. The length of the CDR3 is 15 residues. The ends were cut back, 4 bases at V and 2 bases at J, with 15 bases in the middle. Germline V gene data show CDR1 as SGHRS and CDR2 as YFSETQ. The CDR3 DNA sequence: TGCGCCAGCAGCCCAAGGGCATTACGGAACTATGGCTACACCTTC. Translating it yields CASSPRALRNYGYTF.

The rearrangement links TRBV6-1 to TRBJ1-1; the D is unclear. Trimming stripped 3 bases from V and 5 bases from J, with 13 bases between. Germline-derived CDR1 and CDR2 are MNHNS and SASEGT. There are 14 residues in the CDR3. Here the CDR3 reads CASSEYGVRTEAFF. DNA for the CDR3: TGTGCCAGCAGTGAGTACGGGGTACGGACTGAAGCTTTCTTT.

The CDR3 protein is CASSQEQDYGYTF. The CDR3 DNA follows: TGTGCCAGCAGCCAAGAGCAGGACTATGGCTACACCTTC. This chain joins TRBV3-1 (or the pseudogene TRBV3-2) and TRBJ1-2; D uncertain. The CDR3 consists of 13 residues. Looked up from germline, CDR1 is LGHDT and CDR2 is YNNKEL (reference sequence). Trimming removed 0 bases from V and 3 bases from J, with 5 bases in between.

V gene TRBV11-3 combines with J gene TRBJ2-3; TRBD2 is a possible D gene (5 bases). In germline, CDR1 is SGHNT, CDR2 YENEEA. The CDR3 has 15 residues. V lost 1 base to trimming and J lost 6 bases, with 14 bases between them. CDR3 in DNA: TGTGCCAGCAGCTTAGGATATACTAGTTTGGATACGCAGTATTTT. Protein sequence: CASSLGYTSLDTQYF.

The chain is built from TRBV3-1 (or the pseudogene TRBV3-2) and TRBJ2-7; a weak D match, TRBD1 (5 bases). Trimming took 4 bases from V and 4 from J, leaving 14 bases between them. The CDR3 contains 14 residues. The germline CDR1 and CDR2 sequences are LGHDT and YNNKEL (reference sequence). The CDR3 nucleotides read TGTGCCAGCAGCCCCCCAGCAGGGCCTTACGAGCAGTACTTC. Translating it yields CASSPPAGPYEQYF.

The chain recombines TRBV5-1 with TRBJ1-3; 11 bases align to TRBD1. With 4 bases clipped from V and 2 bases from J, the junction kept 2 bases outside the gene matches. CDR1 is SGHRS, CDR2 YFSETQ, per germline. The length of the CDR3 is 15 residues. In DNA, the CDR3 is TGCGCCAGCAGCATGGGACAGGGGGCTGGAAACACCATATATTTT. This gives the protein CASSMGQGAGNTIYF. The complete variable domain, with remaining parts taken from reference TRBV5-1 and TRBJ1-3, reads KAGVTQTPRYLIKTRGQQVTLSCSPISGHRSVSWYQQTPGQGLQFLFEYFSETQRNKGNFPGRFSGRQFSNSRSEMNVSTLELGDSALYLCASSMGQGAGNTIYFGEGSWLTVV.

The chain has TRBV5-1 and TRBJ2-1; TRBD1 matches 8 bases. V lost 1 base to trimming and J lost 5 bases; unmatched junction nucleotides: 8. The CDR3 loop spans 16 amino acids. Germline V gene data show CDR1 as SGHRS and CDR2 as YFSETQ. For the CDR3, the DNA is TGCGCCAGCAGCTTGTCGGGCCAGGGGGCGGACAATGAGCAGTTCTTC. It is translated as CASSLSGQGADNEQFF.